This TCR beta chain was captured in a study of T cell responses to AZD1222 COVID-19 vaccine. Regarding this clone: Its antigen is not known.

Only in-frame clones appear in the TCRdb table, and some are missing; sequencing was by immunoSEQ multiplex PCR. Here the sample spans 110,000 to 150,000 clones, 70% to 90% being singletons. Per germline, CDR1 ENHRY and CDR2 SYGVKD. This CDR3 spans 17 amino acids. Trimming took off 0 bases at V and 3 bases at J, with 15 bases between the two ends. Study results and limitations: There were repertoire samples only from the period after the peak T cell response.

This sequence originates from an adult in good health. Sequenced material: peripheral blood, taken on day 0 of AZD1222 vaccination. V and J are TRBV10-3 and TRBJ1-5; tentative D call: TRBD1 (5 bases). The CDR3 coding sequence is TGTGCCATCAGTGAGTCGTGGGGCAGGGAAATCAATCAGCCCCAGCATTTT. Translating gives CAISESWGREINQPQHF.